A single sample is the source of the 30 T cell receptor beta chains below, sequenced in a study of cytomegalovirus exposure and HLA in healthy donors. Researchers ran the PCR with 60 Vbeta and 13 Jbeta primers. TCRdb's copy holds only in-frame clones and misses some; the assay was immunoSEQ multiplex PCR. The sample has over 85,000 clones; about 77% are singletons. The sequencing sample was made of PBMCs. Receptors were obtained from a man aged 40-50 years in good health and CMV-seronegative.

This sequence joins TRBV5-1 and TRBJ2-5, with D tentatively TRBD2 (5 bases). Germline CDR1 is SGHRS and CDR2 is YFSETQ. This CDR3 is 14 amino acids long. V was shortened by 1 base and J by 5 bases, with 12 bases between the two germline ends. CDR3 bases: TGCGCCAGCAGCTTGATGGGTAGCGAGGAGACCCAGTACTTC. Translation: CASSLMGSEETQYF.

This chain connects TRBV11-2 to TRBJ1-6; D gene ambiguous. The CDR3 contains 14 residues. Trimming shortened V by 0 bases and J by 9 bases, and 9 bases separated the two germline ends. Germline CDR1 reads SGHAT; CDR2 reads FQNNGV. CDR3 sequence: CASSLDLRGSPLHF. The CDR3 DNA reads TGTGCCAGCAGCTTAGATTTAAGAGGTTCACCCCTCCACTTT.

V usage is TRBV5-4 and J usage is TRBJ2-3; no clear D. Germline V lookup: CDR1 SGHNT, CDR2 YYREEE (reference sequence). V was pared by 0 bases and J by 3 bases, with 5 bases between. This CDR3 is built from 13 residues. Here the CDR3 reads CASSLGRTDTQYF. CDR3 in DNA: TGTGCCAGCAGCTTGGGTCGGACAGATACGCAGTATTTT.

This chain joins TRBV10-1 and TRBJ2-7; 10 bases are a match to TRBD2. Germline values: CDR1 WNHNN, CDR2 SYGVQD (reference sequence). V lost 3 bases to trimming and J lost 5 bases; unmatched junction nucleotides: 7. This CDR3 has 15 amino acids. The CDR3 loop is CASSESLAGVNEQYF. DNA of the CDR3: TGCGCCAGCAGTGAAAGTCTAGCGGGGGTGAACGAGCAGTACTTC.

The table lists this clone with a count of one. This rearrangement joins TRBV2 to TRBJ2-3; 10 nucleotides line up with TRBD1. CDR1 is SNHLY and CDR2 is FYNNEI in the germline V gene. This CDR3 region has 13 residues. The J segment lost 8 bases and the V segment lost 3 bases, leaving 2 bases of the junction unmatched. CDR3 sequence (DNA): TGTGCCAGCAGTGACTGGGACAGGGGTACGCAGTATTTT. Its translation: CASSDWDRGTQYF.

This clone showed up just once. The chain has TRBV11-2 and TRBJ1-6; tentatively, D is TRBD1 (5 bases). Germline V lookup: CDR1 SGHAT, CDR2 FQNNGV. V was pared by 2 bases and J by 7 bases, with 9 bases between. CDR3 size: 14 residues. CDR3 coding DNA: TGTGCCAGCAGCTTACATCAGGGAAATTCACCCCTCCACTTT. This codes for CASSLHQGNSPLHF.

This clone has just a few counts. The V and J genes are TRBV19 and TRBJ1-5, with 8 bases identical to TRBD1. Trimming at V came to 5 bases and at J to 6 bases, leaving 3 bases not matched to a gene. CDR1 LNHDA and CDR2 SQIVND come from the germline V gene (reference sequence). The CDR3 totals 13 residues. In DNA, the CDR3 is TGTGCCAGTAGTGGACAGGGAAGTCAGCCCCAGCATTTT. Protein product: CASSGQGSQPQHF.

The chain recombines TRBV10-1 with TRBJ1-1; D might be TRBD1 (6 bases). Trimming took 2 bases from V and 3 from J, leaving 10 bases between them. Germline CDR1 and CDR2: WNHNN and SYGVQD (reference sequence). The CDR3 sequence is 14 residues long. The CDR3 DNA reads TGCGCCAGCAGTGAGGGGGGCCTGGACACTGAAGCTTTCTTT. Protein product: CASSEGGLDTEAFF.

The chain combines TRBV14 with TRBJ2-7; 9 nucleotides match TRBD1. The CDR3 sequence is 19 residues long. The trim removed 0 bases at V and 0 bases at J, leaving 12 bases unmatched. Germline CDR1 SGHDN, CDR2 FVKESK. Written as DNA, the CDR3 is TGTGCCAGCAGCCAAGATGGGGGACAGGGTAAAAGTAGCTCCTACGAGCAGTACTTC. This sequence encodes CASSQDGGQGKSSSYEQYF.

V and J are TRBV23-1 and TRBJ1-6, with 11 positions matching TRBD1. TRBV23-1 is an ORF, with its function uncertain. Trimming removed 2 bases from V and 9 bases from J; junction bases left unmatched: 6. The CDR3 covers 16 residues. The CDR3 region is CASSQLPGQGGSPLHF. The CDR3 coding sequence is TGCGCCAGCAGTCAACTCCCGGGACAGGGGGGTTCACCCCTCCACTTT.

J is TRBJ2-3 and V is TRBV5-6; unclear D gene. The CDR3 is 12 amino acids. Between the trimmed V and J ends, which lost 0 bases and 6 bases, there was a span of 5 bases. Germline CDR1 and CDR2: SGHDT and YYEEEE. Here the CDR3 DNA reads TGTGCCAGCAGCTTGGGGGCCGATACGCAGTATTTT. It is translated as CASSLGADTQYF.

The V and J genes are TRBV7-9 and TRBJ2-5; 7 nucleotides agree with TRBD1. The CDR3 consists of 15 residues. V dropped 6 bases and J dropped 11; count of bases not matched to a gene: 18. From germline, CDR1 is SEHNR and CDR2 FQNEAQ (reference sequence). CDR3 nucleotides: TGTGCCAGCAGTTATCCGGGACAGCCTTTGAGGGAGCAGTACTTC. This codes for CASSYPGQPLREQYF.

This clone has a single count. The CDR3 nucleotides read TGTGCCAGCAGCTACGGGACAGGGGGCGGGGAAAACATTCAGTACTTC. It specifies CASSYGTGGGENIQYF. The chain joins TRBV5-4 to TRBJ2-4; 12 nucleotides align to TRBD1. The germline gives CDR1 SGHNT, CDR2 YYREEE (reference sequence). V lost 3 bases to trimming and J lost 5 bases; unmatched junction nucleotides: 6. This CDR3 region has 16 residues.

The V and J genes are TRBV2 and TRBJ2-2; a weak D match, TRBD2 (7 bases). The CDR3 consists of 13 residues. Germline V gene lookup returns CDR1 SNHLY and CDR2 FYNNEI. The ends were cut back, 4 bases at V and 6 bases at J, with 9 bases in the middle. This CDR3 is CASSGGGPGELFF. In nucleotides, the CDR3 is TGTGCCAGCAGTGGGGGGGGGCCCGGGGAGCTGTTTTTT.

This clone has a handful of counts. CDR3 sequence: CASSSPPGQGAYEQYF. The CDR3 nucleotides read TGTGCCAGCAGCTCCCCACCGGGACAGGGGGCCTACGAGCAGTACTTC. The rearrangement joins TRBV7-9 to TRBJ2-7, with TRBD1 matching 11 bases. CDR1 is SEHNR and CDR2 is FQNEAQ in the germline V gene (reference sequence). The CDR3 contains 16 residues. Unmatched junction bases numbered 7, after V lost 4 bases and J lost 2 bases.

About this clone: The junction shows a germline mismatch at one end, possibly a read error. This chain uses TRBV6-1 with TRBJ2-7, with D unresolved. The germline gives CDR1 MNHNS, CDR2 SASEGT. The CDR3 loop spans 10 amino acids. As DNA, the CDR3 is TGTGCCAGCAGTGAAGCGTTTCAATTCTTC. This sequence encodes CASSEAFQFF.

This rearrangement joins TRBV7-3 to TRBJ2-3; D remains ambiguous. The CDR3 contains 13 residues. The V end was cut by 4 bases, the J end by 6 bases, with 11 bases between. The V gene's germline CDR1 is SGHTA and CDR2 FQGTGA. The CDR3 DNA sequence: TGTGCCAGCAGCTCCTCTCTCCGGGATACGCAGTATTTT. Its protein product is CASSSSLRDTQYF.

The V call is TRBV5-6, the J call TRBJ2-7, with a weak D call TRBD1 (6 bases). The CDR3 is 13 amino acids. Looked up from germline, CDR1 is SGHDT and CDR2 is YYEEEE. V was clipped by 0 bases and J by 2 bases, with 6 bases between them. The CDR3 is CASSLGGPYEQYF. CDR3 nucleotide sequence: TGTGCCAGCAGCTTGGGGGGGCCCTACGAGCAGTACTTC. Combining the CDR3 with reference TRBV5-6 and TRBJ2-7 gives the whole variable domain DAGVTQSPTHLIKTRGQQVTLRCSPKSGHDTVSWYQQALGQGPQFIFQYYEEEERQRGNFPDRFSGHQFPNYSSELNVNALLLGDSALYLCASSLGGPYEQYFGPGTRLTVT.

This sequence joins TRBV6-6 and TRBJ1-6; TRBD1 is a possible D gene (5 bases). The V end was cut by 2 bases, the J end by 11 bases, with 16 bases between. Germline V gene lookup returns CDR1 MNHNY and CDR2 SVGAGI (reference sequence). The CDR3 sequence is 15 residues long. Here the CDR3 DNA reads TGTGCCAGCAGTTACGGCCCTGAGGTCAGGGCACCCCTCCACTTT. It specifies CASSYGPEVRAPLHF.

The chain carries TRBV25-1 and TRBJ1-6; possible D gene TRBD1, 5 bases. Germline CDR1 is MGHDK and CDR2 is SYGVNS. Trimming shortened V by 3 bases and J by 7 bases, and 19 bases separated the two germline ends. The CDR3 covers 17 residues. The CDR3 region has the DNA TGTGCCAGCAGTGAGCAGGGCTCGGGCAGGAAGAATTCACCCCTCCACTTT. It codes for CASSEQGSGRKNSPLHF.

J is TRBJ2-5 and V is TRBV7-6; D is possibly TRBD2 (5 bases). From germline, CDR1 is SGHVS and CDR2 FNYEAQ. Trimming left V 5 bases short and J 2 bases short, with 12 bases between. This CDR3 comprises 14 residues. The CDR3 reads CASSRPRRQETQYF. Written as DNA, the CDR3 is TGTGCCAGCAGCCGCCCCAGGAGGCAAGAGACCCAGTACTTC.

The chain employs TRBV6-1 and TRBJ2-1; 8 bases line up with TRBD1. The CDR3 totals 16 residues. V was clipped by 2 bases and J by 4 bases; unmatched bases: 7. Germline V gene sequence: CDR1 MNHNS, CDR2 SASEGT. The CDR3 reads CASSEQGAGWYNEQFF. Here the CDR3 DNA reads TGTGCCAGCAGTGAACAGGGGGCAGGGTGGTACAATGAGCAGTTCTTC.

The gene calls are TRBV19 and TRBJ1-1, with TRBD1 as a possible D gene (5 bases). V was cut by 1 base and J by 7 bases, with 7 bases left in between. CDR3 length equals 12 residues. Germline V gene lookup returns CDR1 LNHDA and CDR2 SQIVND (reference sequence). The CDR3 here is CASSIGGIEAFF. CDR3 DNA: TGTGCCAGTAGTATAGGGGGCATTGAAGCTTTCTTT.

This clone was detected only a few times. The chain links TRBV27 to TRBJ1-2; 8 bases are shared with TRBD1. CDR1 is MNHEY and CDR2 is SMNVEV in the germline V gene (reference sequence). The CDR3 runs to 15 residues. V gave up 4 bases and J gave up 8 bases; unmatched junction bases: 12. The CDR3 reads CASSSPGGPSEGYTF. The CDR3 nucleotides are TGTGCCAGCAGTTCGCCAGGGGGCCCGTCTGAGGGCTACACCTTC.

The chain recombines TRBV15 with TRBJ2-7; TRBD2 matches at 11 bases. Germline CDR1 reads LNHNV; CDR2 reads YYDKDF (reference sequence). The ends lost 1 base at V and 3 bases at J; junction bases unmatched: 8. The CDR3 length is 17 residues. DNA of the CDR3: TGTGCCACCAGCAGAGTAATCGGGACTAGCGGATACTACGAGCAGTACTTC. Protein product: CATSRVIGTSGYYEQYF. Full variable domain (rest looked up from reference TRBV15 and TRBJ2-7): DAMVIQNPRYQVTQFGKPVTLSCSQTLNHNVMYWYQQKSSQAPKLLFHYYDKDFNNEADTPDNFQSRRPNTSFCFLDIRSPGLGDTAMYLCATSRVIGTSGYYEQYFGPGTRLTVT.

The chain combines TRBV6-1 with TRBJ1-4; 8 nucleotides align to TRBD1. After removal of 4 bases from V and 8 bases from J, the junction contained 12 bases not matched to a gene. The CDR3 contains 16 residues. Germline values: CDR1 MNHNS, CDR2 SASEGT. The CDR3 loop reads CASSVWTDRVGEKLFF. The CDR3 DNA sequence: TGTGCCAGCAGTGTTTGGACGGACAGGGTGGGCGAAAAACTGTTTTTT.

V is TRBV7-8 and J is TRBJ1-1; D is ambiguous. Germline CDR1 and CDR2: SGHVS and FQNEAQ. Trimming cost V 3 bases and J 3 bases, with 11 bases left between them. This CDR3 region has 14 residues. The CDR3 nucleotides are TGTGCCAGCAGCTTGGAGGGAAGGGACACTGAAGCTTTCTTT. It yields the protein CASSLEGRDTEAFF.

The CDR3 loop is CASSISPRVQETQYF. For the CDR3, the DNA is TGTGCCAGTAGTATAAGCCCCAGGGTCCAAGAGACCCAGTACTTC. This chain connects TRBV19 to TRBJ2-5; TRBD1 might be the D (5 bases). There are 15 residues in the CDR3. Trimming took off 2 bases at V and 1 base at J, with 11 bases between the two ends. Per germline, CDR1 LNHDA and CDR2 SQIVND (reference sequence).

DNA for the CDR3: TGTGCCACCACTAGCGGGACTAGCACAGATACGCAGTATTTT. Translated: CATTSGTSTDTQYF. The chain joins TRBV28 to TRBJ2-3; 10 positions agree with TRBD2. The CDR3 sequence is 14 residues long. The J segment lost 0 bases and the V segment lost 10 bases, leaving 4 bases of the junction unmatched. CDR1 is MDHEN, CDR2 SYDVKM, per germline.

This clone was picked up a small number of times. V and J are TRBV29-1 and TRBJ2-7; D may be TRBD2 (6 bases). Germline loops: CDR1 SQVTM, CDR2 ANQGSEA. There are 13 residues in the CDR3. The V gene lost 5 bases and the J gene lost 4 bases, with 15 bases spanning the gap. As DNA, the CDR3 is TGCAGCGTTTACCGGGACTCCCCTTACGAGCAGTACTTC. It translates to CSVYRDSPYEQYF.